The rows below give T cell receptor beta chains drawn from one sample of a study of regulatory T cells in long-lasting Graves disease. MiXCR, run by TCRdb on the multiplex PCR reads, gives a single entry per CDR3 protein. The table records 200,000 to 250,000 distinct CDR3 sequences, around a fifth of them present only once. The same sample was also used in a study of T cells in Graves' hyperthyroidism and ophthalmopathy.

The specimen comprised peripheral blood mononuclear cells (PBMCs), sampled at new diagnosis, from a patient treated with antithyroid drugs. All receptors derive from a woman between 25 and 40 years old with Graves disease. Each CDR3 is given with its conserved first and last residue. A D gene is named only where the DNA matches it firmly. Not all rows give a size; the values are once, few, many and, for expanded clones, a class.

TRBJ2-1 | . | TRBV12-3/TRBV12-4 | many | CASSLGAVQEQFF | TGTGCCAGCAGTTTAGGGGCGGTGCAAGAGCAGTTCTTC
TRBJ1-5 | . | TRBV3-1 | many | CASSQTGFSLQPQHF | TGTGCCAGCAGCCAAACAGGCTTCAGTCTTCAGCCCCAGCATTTT
TRBJ1-1 | TRBD1 | TRBV6-5 | . | CASSYGTGGNTEAFF | TGTGCCAGCAGTTACGGGACAGGGGGGAACACTGAAGCTTTCTTT
TRBJ2-1 | . | TRBV12-5 | many | CASGAPTPFF | TGTGCTAGTGGCGCCCCAACACCGTTCTTC
TRBJ1-1 | . | TRBV18 | . | CASSPPEWAEAFF | TGTGCCAGCTCACCACCCGAATGGGCTGAAGCTTTCTTT
TRBJ1-1 | . | TRBV20-1 | many | CSAKHTAPNTEAFF | TGCAGTGCCAAACACACGGCACCGAACACTGAAGCTTTCTTT
TRBJ2-5 | TRBD1 | TRBV20-1 | many | CSARRQGRETQYF | TGCAGTGCTAGACGACAGGGGAGAGAGACCCAGTACTTC
TRBJ2-5 | TRBD2 | TRBV30 | many | CAWGEGLAGSETQYF | TGTGCCTGGGGTGAGGGGCTAGCGGGGTCAGAGACCCAGTACTTC
TRBJ1-3 | . | TRBV3-1 | many | CASSQKTGGGNTIYF | TGTGCCAGCAGCCAGAAGACAGGCGGCGGAAACACCATATATTTT
TRBJ1-1 | . | TRBV6-1 | many | CASSEAGTQAFF | TGTGCCAGCAGTGAAGCGGGCACCCAAGCTTTCTTT
TRBJ2-3 | TRBD1 | TRBV6-1 | few | CASRKGAGDTQYF | TGTGCCAGCCGTAAGGGGGCCGGGGATACGCAGTATTTT
TRBJ2-1 | . | TRBV2 | many | CASKGGVNNEQFF | TGTGCCAGCAAGGGGGGGGTTAACAATGAGCAGTTCTTC
TRBJ1-4 | TRBD1 | TRBV7-9 | . | CASSSTGTANEKLFF | TGTGCCAGCAGCTCAACCGGGACAGCAAATGAAAAACTGTTTTTT
TRBJ2-7 | TRBD1 | TRBV9 | many | CASSAAGGYEQYF | TGTGCCAGCAGCGCGGCAGGGGGCTACGAGCAGTACTTC
TRBJ1-6 | TRBD1 | TRBV12-3/TRBV12-4 | many | CASSSGTGRGNSPLHF | TGTGCCAGCAGTTCGGGGACAGGGAGGGGCAATTCACCCCTCCACTTT
TRBJ1-2 | TRBD1 | TRBV6-5 | . | CASSFLGQYYGYTF | TGTGCCAGCAGTTTTTTGGGACAGTACTATGGCTACACCTTC
TRBJ2-5 | . | TRBV7-6 | . | CASSRPTPGEETQYF | TGTGCCAGCAGCCGCCCCACCCCGGGGGAAGAGACCCAGTACTTC
TRBJ1-3 | . | TRBV5-5 | many | CASSLSQGYSGNTIYF | TGTGCCAGCAGCTTGTCCCAGGGCTACTCTGGAAACACCATATATTTT
TRBJ1-3 | . | TRBV6-1 | few | CASRRDPGYSGNTIYF | TGTGCCAGCAGAAGGGACCCCGGCTACTCCGGGAACACCATATATTTT
TRBJ2-1 | TRBD2 | TRBV13 | . | CASSLFGGSGRPYNEQFF | TGTGCCAGCAGCTTATTCGGAGGGAGCGGGAGGCCCTACAATGAGCAGTTCTTC
TRBJ2-7 | TRBD2 | TRBV28 | many | CASRGTSVNPYEQYF | TGTGCCAGCAGGGGGACTAGCGTAAATCCCTACGAGCAGTACTTC
TRBJ2-1 | TRBD1 | TRBV24-1 | many | CATSDRDRGRRNEQFF | TGTGCCACCAGTGATCGGGACAGGGGGCGGAGGAATGAGCAGTTCTTC
TRBJ2-1 | . | TRBV30 | few | CAWSRSAHEQFF | TGTGCCTGGAGTAGATCAGCCCATGAGCAGTTCTTC
TRBJ1-6 | . | TRBV4-1 | many | CASSQVGRRVNSPLHF | TGCGCCAGCAGCCAAGTTGGCCGGAGGGTGAATTCACCCCTCCACTTT
TRBJ1-5 | . | TRBV28 | many | CASSPTYVPNQPQHF | TGTGCCAGCAGTCCAACGTACGTCCCCAATCAGCCCCAGCATTTT
TRBJ1-1 | . | TRBV9 | many | CASSAGDGNTEAFF | TGTGCCAGCAGCGCCGGGGACGGCAACACTGAAGCTTTCTTT
TRBJ1-4 | . | TRBV20-1 | many | CSARVLRDILF | TGCAGTGCTAGGGTACTTCGGGACATTCTTTTT
TRBJ2-7 | . | TRBV7-8 | many | CASTEGDYEQYF | TGTGCCAGCACCGAAGGGGACTACGAGCAGTACTTC
TRBJ2-5 | . | TRBV2 | . | CASSGDVGETQYF | TGTGCCAGCAGCGGGGATGTTGGTGAGACCCAGTACTTC
TRBJ2-1 | . | TRBV9 | few | CASSVSGASYNEQFF | TGTGCCAGCAGCGTTTCGGGGGCTTCCTACAATGAGCAGTTCTTC
TRBJ2-3 | . | TRBV28 | many | CASSLGAEGADTQYF | TGTGCCAGCAGTTTGGGGGCCGAAGGAGCAGATACGCAGTATTTT
TRBJ2-1 | TRBD2 | TRBV3-1 | few | CASSQSSGVGNEQFF | TGTGCCAGCAGCCAGTCTAGCGGGGTGGGCAATGAGCAGTTCTTC
TRBJ2-3 | . | TRBV30 | . | CAWTGLVRTDTQYF | TGTGCCTGGACCGGTCTCGTTCGCACAGATACGCAGTATTTT
TRBJ2-2 | TRBD2 | TRBV27 | . | CASSLWSSGSNTGELFF | TGTGCCAGCAGTTTATGGTCGAGCGGGAGTAACACCGGGGAGCTGTTTTTT
TRBJ1-1 | TRBD1 | TRBV27 | . | CASSRWLGTVNTEAFF | TGTGCCAGCAGCCGTTGGCTTGGGACAGTGAACACTGAAGCTTTCTTT
TRBJ2-3 | . | TRBV5-1 | many | CASSHGRDNPQYF | TGCGCCAGCAGCCATGGGCGGGATAATCCGCAGTATTTT
TRBJ2-3 | TRBD2 | TRBV6-2/TRBV6-3 | many | CASSESSGTTDTQYF | TGTGCCAGCAGTGAATCTAGCGGGACGACAGATACGCAGTATTTT
TRBJ1-2 | . | TRBV20-1 | few | CSAREEGDFYGYTF | TGCAGTGCTAGAGAGGAGGGGGATTTCTATGGCTACACCTTC
TRBJ2-1 | TRBD2 | TRBV6-2/TRBV6-3 | many | CASSYSTWRTSGRATEQFF | TGTGCCAGCAGTTACTCGACATGGAGGACTAGCGGGAGGGCTACTGAGCAGTTCTTC
TRBJ2-1 | . | TRBV30 | many | CASGVGFFQFF | TGTGCCTCCGGGGTGGGCTTTTTTCAGTTCTTC
TRBJ1-4 | . | TRBV28 | many | CASSLADLLGDTTNEKLFF | TGTGCCAGCAGTTTGGCAGATCTATTAGGGGATACAACTAATGAAAAACTGTTTTTT
TRBJ2-7 | . | TRBV12-3/TRBV12-4 | . | CASSPRYSGLSNIEQYF | TGTGCCAGCAGTCCCAGGTACTCAGGCTTGTCCAACATCGAGCAGTACTTC
TRBJ1-6 | . | TRBV19 | many | CASTTDYNSPLHF | TGTGCCAGTACTACAGATTATAATTCACCCCTCCACTTT
TRBJ1-6 | . | TRBV28 | many | CASSLWAGTYNSPLHF | TGTGCCAGCAGTTTATGGGCGGGCACCTATAATTCACCCCTCCACTTT
TRBJ2-5 | . | TRBV6-1 | many | CASTKSQGRRVETQYF | TGTGCCAGCACGAAGTCCCAAGGACGAAGAGTCGAGACCCAGTACTTC
TRBJ2-5 | . | TRBV28 | many | CASSLAWETQYF | TGTGCCAGCAGCTTAGCATGGGAGACCCAGTACTTC
TRBJ2-3 | . | TRBV3-1 | many | CASSQFSADTDTQYF | TGTGCCAGCAGCCAATTTAGTGCAGACACAGATACGCAGTATTTT
TRBJ2-3 | . | TRBV7-9 | . | CASSSMTDLAQYF | TGTGCCAGCAGCTCAATGACGGACTTGGCGCAGTATTTT
TRBJ2-2 | TRBD2 | TRBV19 | many | CASSVTRTSAGELFF | TGTGCCAGTAGCGTCACAAGGACTAGCGCCGGGGAGCTGTTTTTT
TRBJ2-5 | TRBD1 | TRBV5-6 | many | CASTPKNRGRETQYF | TGTGCCAGCACACCCAAAAACAGGGGGCGAGAGACCCAGTACTTC
TRBJ1-2 | . | TRBV6-1 | many | CASSEPRDNYGYTF | TGTGCCAGCAGTGAACCCCGGGACAACTATGGCTACACCTTC
TRBJ1-2 | . | TRBV29-1 | . | CSAGGGYTF | TGCAGCGCCGGTGGAGGCTACACCTTC
TRBJ2-2 | TRBD1 | TRBV9 | . | CASRAGGSTNTGELFF | TGTGCCAGCAGAGCAGGGGGTTCTACGAACACCGGGGAGCTGTTTTTT
TRBJ2-2 | TRBD1 | TRBV6-2/TRBV6-3 | once | CASRQRTGGNTGELFF | TGTGCCAGCAGACAGAGGACAGGGGGCAACACCGGGGAGCTGTTTTTT
TRBJ2-2 | TRBD2 | TRBV12-3/TRBV12-4 | . | CASRSGAGRAGELFF | TGTGCCAGCAGGTCTGGGGCAGGGAGGGCCGGGGAGCTGTTTTTT
TRBJ2-1 | TRBD2 | TRBV2 | . | CASSGWTSGPSYNEQFF | TGTGCCAGCAGCGGGTGGACTAGCGGACCCTCCTACAATGAGCAGTTCTTC
TRBJ2-5 | . | TRBV20-1 | many | CSARNGGPRETQYF | TGCAGTGCTAGAAACGGAGGGCCGCGAGAGACCCAGTACTTC
TRBJ2-1 | TRBD1 | TRBV24-1 | many | CATSDRTGPLYYNEQFF | TGTGCCACCAGTGATCGGACAGGTCCCCTCTATTACAATGAGCAGTTCTTC
TRBJ1-2 | TRBD1 | TRBV6-1 | . | CASRDRRGGYTF | TGTGCCAGCAGGGACAGGCGGGGTGGCTACACCTTC